The source of this T cell receptor (beta chain) is a study of cytotoxic CD8 clonotypes in ibrutinib-treated CLL. Study context: Samples yielded averages of around 280,000 productive templates and about 100,000 productive rearrangements.

The intended depth for sequencing was 1 in 200,000 to 1 in 1 million T cells. Clones were read by immunoSEQ multiplex PCR, and TCRdb kept only the in-frame ones, dropping some. The sample holds around 50,000 clones, around 60% seen once. Points from the study as a whole: Clonality increased at ibrutinib response and stayed stable in sustained remission. At progression, however, it fell back toward baseline.

This CDR3 has 9 residues. V shed 8 bases and J shed 4 bases, with 2 bases lying between them. Germline V gene sequence: CDR1 LNHDA, CDR2 SQIVND (reference sequence). Worth noting for this clone: What it binds is unknown.

This rearrangement joins TRBV19 to TRBJ1-2; D remains ambiguous. This sequence originates from a human donor with chronic lymphocytic leukemia. This material consisted of PBMCs, taken after 24 months of ibrutinib treatment. The CDR3 is CASGYGYTF. CDR3 coding DNA: TGTGCCAGTGGCTATGGCTACACCTTC.